This T cell receptor (beta chain) was retrieved from a study of blood T cell repertoires in COVID-19. Study details: Italy, Spain and the United States were the sources of the convalescent and acute COVID-19 samples. PBMCs, B-cell-depleted T cells, or T cells were the source of the cDNA or gDNA that made up the material.

There are a few counts of this clone. Trimming removed 2 bases at V and 7 bases at J, with 11 bases between. CDR3 length: 13 amino acids. CDR1 SNHLY and CDR2 FYNNEI come from the germline V gene. Enrollment of patients from Seattle took place during active infection, with longitudinal follow-up. How the authors handled the data: Amplification of reference gene primers was used by the study to estimate nucleated cell counts. Clones were sequenced by immunoSEQ multiplex PCR, and TCRdb holds only the in-frame ones, with some missing. V, J and clone size are those of that table, while D and trimming were read from the DNA. The sample yields under 300,000 clones, about nine tenths seen once.

This clonotype was sampled from a man younger than 40 with COVID-19, enrolled during active disease. V usage is TRBV2 and J usage is TRBJ1-2; unclear D gene. Sequencing input: peripheral blood. The CDR3 DNA sequence: TGTGCCAGCAGTGAAAGCGGGTTGGGTGGCTACACCTTC. Translated: CASSESGLGGYTF.